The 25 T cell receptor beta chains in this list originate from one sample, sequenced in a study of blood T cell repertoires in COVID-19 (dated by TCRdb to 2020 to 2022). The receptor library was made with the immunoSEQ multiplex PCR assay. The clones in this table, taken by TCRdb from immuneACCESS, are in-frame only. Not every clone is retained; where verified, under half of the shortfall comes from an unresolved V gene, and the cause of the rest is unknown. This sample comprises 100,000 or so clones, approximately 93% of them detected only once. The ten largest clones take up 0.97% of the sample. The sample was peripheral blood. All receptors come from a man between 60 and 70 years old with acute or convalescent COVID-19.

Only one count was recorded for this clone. DNA for the CDR3: TGTGCCTGGAGTAAAGGGCTCCAGGGAACTGAAGCTTTCTTT. This sequence encodes CAWSKGLQGTEAFF. This sequence joins TRBV30 and TRBJ1-1; a weak D match, TRBD1 (5 bases). CDR1 and CDR2 (germline): GTSNPN, SVGIG (reference sequence). Trimming removed 2 bases at V and 5 bases at J, with 15 bases between. This CDR3 region has 14 residues.

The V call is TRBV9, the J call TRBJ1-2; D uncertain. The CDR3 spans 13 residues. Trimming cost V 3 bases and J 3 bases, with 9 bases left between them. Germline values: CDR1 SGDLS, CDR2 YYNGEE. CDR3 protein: CASSEHRDYGYTF. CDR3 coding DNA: TGTGCCAGCAGCGAACACCGGGACTATGGCTACACCTTC.

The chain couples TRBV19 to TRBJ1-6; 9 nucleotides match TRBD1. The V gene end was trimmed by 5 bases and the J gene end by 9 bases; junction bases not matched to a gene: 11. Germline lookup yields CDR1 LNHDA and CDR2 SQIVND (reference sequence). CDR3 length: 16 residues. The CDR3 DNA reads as TGTGCCAGTAGTTCCAGTACCGGGACAGGGAGTTCACCCCTCCACTTT. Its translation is CASSSSTGTGSSPLHF.

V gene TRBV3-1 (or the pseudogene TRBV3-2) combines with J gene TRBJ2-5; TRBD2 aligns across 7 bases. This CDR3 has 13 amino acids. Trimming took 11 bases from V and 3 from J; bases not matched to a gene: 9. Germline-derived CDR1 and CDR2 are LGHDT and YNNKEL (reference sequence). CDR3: CAVSFLAEETQYF. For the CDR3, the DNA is TGTGCCGTCTCCTTTCTAGCGGAAGAGACCCAGTACTTC.

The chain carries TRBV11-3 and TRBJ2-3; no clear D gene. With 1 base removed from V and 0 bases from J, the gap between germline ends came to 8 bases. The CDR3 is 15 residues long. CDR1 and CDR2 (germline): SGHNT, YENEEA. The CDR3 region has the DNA TGTGCCAGCAGCTTAGGGGCACTTAGCACAGATACGCAGTATTTT. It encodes CASSLGALSTDTQYF.

The CDR3 sequence is CAWNRGLTGELFF. The CDR3 DNA sequence: TGTGCCTGGAACAGGGGATTAACCGGGGAGCTGTTTTTT. The V call is TRBV30, the J call TRBJ2-2; 7 positions match TRBD1. The junction had 4 bases not matched to a gene; V was cut back by 4 bases and J by 5 bases. Germline lookup yields CDR1 GTSNPN and CDR2 SVGIG (reference sequence). The CDR3 runs 13 residues.

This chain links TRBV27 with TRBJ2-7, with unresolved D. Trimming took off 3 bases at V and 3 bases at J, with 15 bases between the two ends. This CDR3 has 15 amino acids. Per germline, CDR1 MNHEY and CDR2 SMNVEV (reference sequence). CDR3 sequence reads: CASSFDSRRIYEQYF. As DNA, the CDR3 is TGTGCCAGCAGTTTTGATTCGAGGCGGATCTACGAGCAGTACTTC.

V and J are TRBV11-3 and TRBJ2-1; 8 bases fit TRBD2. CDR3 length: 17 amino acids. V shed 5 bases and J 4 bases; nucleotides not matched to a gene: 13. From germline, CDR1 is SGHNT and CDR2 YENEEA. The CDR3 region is CASSHQAGVGKYNEQFF. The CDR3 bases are TGTGCCAGCAGCCACCAAGCGGGAGTTGGGAAGTACAATGAGCAGTTCTTC.

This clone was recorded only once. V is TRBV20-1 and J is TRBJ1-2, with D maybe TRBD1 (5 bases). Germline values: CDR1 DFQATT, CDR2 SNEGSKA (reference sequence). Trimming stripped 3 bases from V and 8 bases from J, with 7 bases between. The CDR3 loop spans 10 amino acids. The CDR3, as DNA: TGCAGTGCTAGTTGGGGCGGCTACACCTTC. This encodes CSASWGGYTF.

The CDR3 sequence is CASSSPGGPGYTF. The CDR3 coding sequence is TGTGCCAGTAGTTCCCCAGGGGGTCCTGGCTACACCTTC. The chain joins TRBV19 to TRBJ1-2; 7 positions agree with TRBD1. The CDR3 runs 13 residues. The V segment lost 5 bases and the J segment 7 bases; nucleotides outside the gene matches: 7. CDR1 is LNHDA, CDR2 SQIVND, per germline (reference sequence).

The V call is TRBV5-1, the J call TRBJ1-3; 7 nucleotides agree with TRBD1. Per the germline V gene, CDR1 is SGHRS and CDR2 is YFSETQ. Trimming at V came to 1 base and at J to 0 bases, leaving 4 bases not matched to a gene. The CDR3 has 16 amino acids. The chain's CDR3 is CASSLTGVSSGNTIYF. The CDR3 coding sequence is TGCGCCAGCAGCTTGACAGGGGTTTCCTCTGGAAACACCATATATTTT.

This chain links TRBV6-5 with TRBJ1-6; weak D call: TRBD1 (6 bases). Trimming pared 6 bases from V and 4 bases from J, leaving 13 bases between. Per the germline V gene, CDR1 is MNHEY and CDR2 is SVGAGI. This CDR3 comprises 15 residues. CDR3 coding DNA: TGTGCCAGCAGGGCCGGAACAGGGTATAATTCACCCCTCCACTTT. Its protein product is CASRAGTGYNSPLHF.

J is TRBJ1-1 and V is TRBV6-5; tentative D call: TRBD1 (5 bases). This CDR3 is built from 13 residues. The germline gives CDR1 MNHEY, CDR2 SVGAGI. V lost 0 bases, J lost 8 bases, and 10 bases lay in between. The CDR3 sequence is CASSYSRETEAFF. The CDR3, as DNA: TGTGCCAGCAGTTACTCCAGGGAAACAGAAGCTTTCTTT.

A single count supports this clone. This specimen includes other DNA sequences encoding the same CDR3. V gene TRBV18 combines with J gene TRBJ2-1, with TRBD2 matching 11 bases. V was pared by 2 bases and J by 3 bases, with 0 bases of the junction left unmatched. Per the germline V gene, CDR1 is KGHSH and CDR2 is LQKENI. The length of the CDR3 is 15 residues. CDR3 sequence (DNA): TGTGCCAGCTCACCAGGGACTAGCGGCTACAATGAGCAGTTCTTC. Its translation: CASSPGTSGYNEQFF.

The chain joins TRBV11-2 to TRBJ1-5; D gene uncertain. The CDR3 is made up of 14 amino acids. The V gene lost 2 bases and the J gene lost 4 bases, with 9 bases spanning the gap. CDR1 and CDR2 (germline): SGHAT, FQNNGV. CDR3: CASSLTSGNQPQHF. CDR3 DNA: TGTGCCAGCAGCTTAACGTCAGGAAATCAGCCCCAGCATTTT.

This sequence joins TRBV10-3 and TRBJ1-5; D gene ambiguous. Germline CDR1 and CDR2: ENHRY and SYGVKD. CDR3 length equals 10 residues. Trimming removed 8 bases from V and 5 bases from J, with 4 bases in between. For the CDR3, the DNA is TGTGCCATCGGAGATCAGCCCCAGCATTTT. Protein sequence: CAIGDQPQHF.

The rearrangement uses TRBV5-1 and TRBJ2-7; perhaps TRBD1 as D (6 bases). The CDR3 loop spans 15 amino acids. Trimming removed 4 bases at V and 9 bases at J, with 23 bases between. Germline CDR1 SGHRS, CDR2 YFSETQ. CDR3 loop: CASSLANRELDGQYV. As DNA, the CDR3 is TGCGCCAGCAGCCTGGCCAACAGGGAGTTGGATGGGCAGTACGTC.

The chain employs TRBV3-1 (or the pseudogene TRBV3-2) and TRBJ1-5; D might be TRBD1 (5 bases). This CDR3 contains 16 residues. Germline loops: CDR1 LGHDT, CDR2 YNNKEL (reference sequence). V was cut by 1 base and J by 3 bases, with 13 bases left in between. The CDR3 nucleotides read TGTGCCAGCAGCCAAGGGGGTCAGGGTCACAATCAGCCCCAGCATTTT. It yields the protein CASSQGGQGHNQPQHF.

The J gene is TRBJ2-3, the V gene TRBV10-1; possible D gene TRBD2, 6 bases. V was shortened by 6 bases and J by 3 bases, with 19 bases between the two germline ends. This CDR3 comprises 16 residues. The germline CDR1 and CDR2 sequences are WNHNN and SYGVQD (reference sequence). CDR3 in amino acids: CASSPLAAGLTDTQYF. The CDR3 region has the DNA TGCGCCAGCAGCCCCCTGGCGGCGGGGCTGACAGATACGCAGTATTTT.

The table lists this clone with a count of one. CDR3 residues: CASSPQNYEQYF. In DNA, the CDR3 is TGTGCCAGCAGTCCCCAGAACTACGAGCAGTACTTC. This rearrangement joins TRBV28 to TRBJ2-7, with D unresolved. Trimming took 5 bases from V and 3 from J, leaving 8 bases between them. CDR1 is MDHEN, CDR2 SYDVKM, per germline. The CDR3 consists of 12 residues.

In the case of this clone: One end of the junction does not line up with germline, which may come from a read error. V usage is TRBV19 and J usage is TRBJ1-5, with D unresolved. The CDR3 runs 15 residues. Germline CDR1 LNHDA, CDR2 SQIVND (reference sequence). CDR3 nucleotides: TGTGCCAGTACTATAGGGTCTAGAAGCAATCAGCCCCAGCATTTT. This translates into CASTIGSRSNQPQHF.

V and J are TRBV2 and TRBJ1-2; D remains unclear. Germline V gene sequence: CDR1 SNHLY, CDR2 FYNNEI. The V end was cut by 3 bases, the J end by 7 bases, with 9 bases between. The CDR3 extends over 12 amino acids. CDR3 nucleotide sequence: TGTGCCAGCAGTGAGGCCGCCCGTGGCTACACCTTC. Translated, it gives CASSEAARGYTF.

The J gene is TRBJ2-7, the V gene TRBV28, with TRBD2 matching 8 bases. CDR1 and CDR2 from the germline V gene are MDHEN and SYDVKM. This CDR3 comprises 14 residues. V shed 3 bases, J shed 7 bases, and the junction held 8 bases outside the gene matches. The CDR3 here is CASSFDAGGREQYF. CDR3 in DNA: TGTGCCAGCAGTTTTGATGCGGGAGGCCGGGAGCAGTACTTC.

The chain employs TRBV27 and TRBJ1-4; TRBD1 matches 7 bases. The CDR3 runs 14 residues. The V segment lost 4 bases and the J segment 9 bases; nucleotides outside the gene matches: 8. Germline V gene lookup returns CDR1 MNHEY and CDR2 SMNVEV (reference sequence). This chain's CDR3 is CASSSTGQAKKLFF. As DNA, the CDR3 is TGTGCCAGCAGTTCAACCGGACAGGCAAAAAAACTGTTTTTT.

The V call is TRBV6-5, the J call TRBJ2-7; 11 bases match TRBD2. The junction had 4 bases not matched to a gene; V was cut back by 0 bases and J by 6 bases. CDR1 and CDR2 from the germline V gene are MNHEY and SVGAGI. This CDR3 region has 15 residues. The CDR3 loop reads CASSYSRLAGGEQYF. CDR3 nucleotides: TGTGCCAGCAGTTACTCGAGGCTAGCGGGAGGCGAGCAGTACTTC.